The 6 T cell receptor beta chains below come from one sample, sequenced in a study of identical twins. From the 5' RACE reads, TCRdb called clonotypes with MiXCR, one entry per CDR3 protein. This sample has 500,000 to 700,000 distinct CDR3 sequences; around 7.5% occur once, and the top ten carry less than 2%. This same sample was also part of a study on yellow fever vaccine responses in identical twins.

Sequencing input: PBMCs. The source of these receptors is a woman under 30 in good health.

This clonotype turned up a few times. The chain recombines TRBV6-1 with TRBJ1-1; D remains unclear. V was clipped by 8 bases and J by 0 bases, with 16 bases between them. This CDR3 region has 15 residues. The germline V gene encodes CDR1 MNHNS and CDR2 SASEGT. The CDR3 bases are TGTGCCAGCGCCCGAATGATAGGGCTGAACACTGAAGCTTTCTTT. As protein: CASARMIGLNTEAFF.

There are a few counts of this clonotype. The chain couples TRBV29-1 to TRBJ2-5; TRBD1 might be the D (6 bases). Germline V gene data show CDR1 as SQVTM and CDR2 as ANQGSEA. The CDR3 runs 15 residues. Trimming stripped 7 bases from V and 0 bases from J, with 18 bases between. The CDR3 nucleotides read TGCAGCGCCAACCGCCCCCGGGACAACCAAGAGACCCAGTACTTC. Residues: CSANRPRDNQETQYF.

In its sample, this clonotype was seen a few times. CDR3 in amino acids: CASLQGPSGVYNEQFF. In DNA, the CDR3 is TGTGCCAGCCTCCAAGGGCCTAGCGGGGTTTACAATGAGCAGTTCTTC. The rearrangement joins TRBV12-3 or TRBV12-4 to TRBJ2-1, with 9 positions matching TRBD2. The junction had 12 bases not matched to a gene; V was cut back by 8 bases and J by 4 bases. The CDR3 runs to 16 residues.

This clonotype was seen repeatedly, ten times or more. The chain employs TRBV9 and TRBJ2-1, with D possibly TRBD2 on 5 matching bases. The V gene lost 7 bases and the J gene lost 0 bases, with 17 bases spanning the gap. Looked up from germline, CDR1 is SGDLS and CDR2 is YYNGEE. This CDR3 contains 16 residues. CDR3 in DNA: TGTGCCAGCTCGGTGGGAGTGACTCACTCCTACAATGAGCAGTTCTTC. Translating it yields CASSVGVTHSYNEQFF.

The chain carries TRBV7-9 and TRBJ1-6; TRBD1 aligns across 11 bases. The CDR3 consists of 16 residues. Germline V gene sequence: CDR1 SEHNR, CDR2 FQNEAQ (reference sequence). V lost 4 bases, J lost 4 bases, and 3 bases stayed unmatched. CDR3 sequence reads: CASSSGTGGYNSPLHF. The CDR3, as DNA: TGTGCCAGCAGCTCCGGGACAGGGGGATATAATTCACCCCTCCACTTT. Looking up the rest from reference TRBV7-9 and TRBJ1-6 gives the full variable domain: DTGVSQNPRHKITKRGQNVTFRCDPISEHNRLYWYRQTLGQGPEFLTYFQNEAQLEKSRLLSDRFSAERPKGSFSTLEIQRTEQGDSAMYLCASSSGTGGYNSPLHFGNGTRLTVT.

Written as DNA, the CDR3 is TGCAGTGCCTCGCAAAATGGCTACACCTTC. Residues: CSASQNGYTF. The V gene is TRBV20-1, the J gene TRBJ1-2; D call uncertain. The V and J ends lost 6 bases and 6 bases respectively, with 8 bases between them. Germline V gene data show CDR1 as DFQATT and CDR2 as SNEGSKA (reference sequence). The CDR3 has 10 amino acids.